Detailed here is one T cell receptor beta chain. The source of the sample is a study of blood T cell repertoires in COVID-19. The table came from immunoSEQ multiplex PCR; TCRdb's copy has only in-frame clones and leaves some out. The sample yields about 66,000 clones, less than 85% seen once. Germline V lookup: CDR1 MNHNY, CDR2 SVGAGI (reference sequence). V was shortened by 2 bases and J by 7 bases, with 12 bases between the two germline ends. The CDR3 consists of 15 residues. The source material was peripheral blood. The chain links TRBV6-6 to TRBJ1-6; D unresolved. The TCR originated in a man in his sixties with acute or convalescent COVID-19. The CDR3 nucleotides are TGTGCCAGCAGTTACGGGCCCCTCCCGAATTCACCCCTCCACTTT. Translated, it gives CASSYGPLPNSPLHF.